The present T cell receptor beta chain was sequenced within a study of response to subunit inactivated influenza vaccine. Whole-study findings and limits: With each seasonal influenza vaccination, the authors suggested, few new T cells are recruited.

TCRdb independently ran MiXCR on the RT-PCR reads; one entry per CDR3 protein. This table holds around 760,000 distinct CDR3 sequences, about 15% found once. CDR1 and CDR2 from the germline V gene are DFQATT and SNEGSKA (reference sequence). Trimming took off 0 bases at V and 6 bases at J, with 21 bases between the two ends. CDR3 length equals 16 residues. Remarks on this clonotype: Its antigen remains unidentified.

This chain connects TRBV20-1 to TRBJ2-7; D gene unclear. The specimen comprised PBMCs from blood, sampled around 14 days before vaccination. This clonotype was obtained from a man aged 50-60 years who received an inactivated influenza vaccine. CDR3 DNA: TGCAGTGCTAGAGATCTTAGACTCCGTCTTCTCTCCGAGCAGTACTTC. Translated: CSARDLRLRLLSEQYF.